Only one count was recorded for the clone carrying this TCR beta chain. The source of the sample is a study of blood T cell repertoires in COVID-19. At the level of the study: Sites across the United States, Italy and Spain contributed samples from acute and convalescent COVID-19. From T cells, B-cell-depleted T cells, or PBMCs came the material, which was cDNA or gDNA.

Some clones are missing from TCRdb's copy, which holds only in-frame ones; the method was immunoSEQ multiplex PCR. Of more than 250,000 clones in the sample, approximately 86% are singletons; the top ten hold 3.6%. Sequencing input: peripheral blood. The clonotype was recovered from a man aged 18-30 years with active or convalescent COVID-19.

This CDR3 is CASSLGTGPVGNTEAFF. The CDR3 bases are TGCGCCAGCAGCTTGGGAACAGGTCCTGTCGGGAACACTGAAGCTTTCTTT. The genes are TRBV5-1 and TRBJ1-1; possibly TRBD1 for D (5 bases). CDR3 size: 17 residues. Trimming took off 0 bases at V and 1 base at J, with 16 bases between the two ends. The V gene's germline CDR1 is SGHRS and CDR2 YFSETQ.